A single TCR beta chain is shown here with its context. The record originates from a study of cytomegalovirus exposure and HLA in healthy donors. Trimming shortened V by 3 bases and J by 3 bases, and 15 bases separated the two germline ends. The CDR3 has 15 residues. The germline V gene encodes CDR1 SGHAT and CDR2 FQNNGV. PCR employed 60 Vbeta and 13 Jbeta primers. Sequencing was performed with immunoSEQ multiplex PCR; in TCRdb, only in-frame clones are kept and a portion is missing. The data contain roughly 56,000 clones, around 87% of them seen just once; the ten biggest clones take up roughly 1.5%.

The sequence derives from a man between 18 and 29 years old in good health and CMV-seronegative. The sample taken for sequencing was PBMCs. The chain is built from TRBV11-2 and TRBJ2-7, with D maybe TRBD1 (5 bases). The CDR3 spells CASSFLFDSNYEQYF. The CDR3 DNA follows: TGTGCCAGCAGCTTTCTGTTTGACAGTAACTACGAGCAGTACTTC.